The following is a T cell receptor (beta chain) sequence with its context. CDR1 is SEHNR, CDR2 FQNEAQ, per germline (reference sequence). V trimming: 8 bases; J trimming: 7 bases; junction bases outside the gene matches: 7. The CDR3 is made up of 13 amino acids. MiXCR, run by TCRdb on the RT-PCR reads, gives a single entry per CDR3 protein. The sample comprises over 150,000 distinct CDR3 sequences, approximately 15% of which are singletons, and approximately 30% rests with the top ten. This entry belongs to a study of response to subunit inactivated influenza vaccine. This receptor was obtained from a man aged 50 to 59 who received an inactivated influenza vaccine. Sequences were derived from CD8+ T cells sorted from PBMCs, sampled more than 4 days after vaccination. V is TRBV7-9 and J is TRBJ2-1; 8 bases line up with TRBD1. CDR3 coding DNA: TGTGCCAGCTCCCCCAGGGGGCGAAATGAGCAGTTCTTC. Protein product: CASSPRGRNEQFF. The whole variable domain, remainder taken from reference TRBV7-9 and TRBJ2-1, is DTGVSQNPRHKITKRGQNVTFRCDPISEHNRLYWYRQTLGQGPEFLTYFQNEAQLEKSRLLSDRFSAERPKGSFSTLEIQRTEQGDSAMYLCASSPRGRNEQFFGPGTRLTVL.